These 30 T cell receptor beta chains originate from one sample sequenced in a study of blood T cell repertoires in COVID-19. The data were produced by immunoSEQ multiplex PCR, yet TCRdb's version contains in-frame clones alone and is incomplete. The table lists about 140,000 clones, about four fifths of them singletons, with approximately 3.5% in the top ten. Sequenced input: peripheral blood. The receptors shown here come from a man in his 70s who had recovered from COVID-19.

V and J are TRBV30 and TRBJ2-7; D is uncertain. The germline V and J ends were trimmed by 1 base and 0 bases, with 4 bases remaining between them. The germline CDR1 and CDR2 sequences are GTSNPN and SVGIG (reference sequence). The CDR3 is 12 residues long. CDR3 sequence (DNA): TGTGCCTGGAGTGCCTCCTCCTACGAGCAGTACTTC. It is translated as CAWSASSYEQYF.

The rearrangement joins TRBV28 to TRBJ1-6; 10 nucleotides agree with TRBD1. The trim removed 3 bases at V and 7 bases at J, leaving 0 bases unmatched. The CDR3 sequence is 14 residues long. In germline, CDR1 is MDHEN, CDR2 SYDVKM. The CDR3 bases are TGTGCCAGCAGTTTGGACAGGGGGAATTCACCCCTCCACTTT. Translating it yields CASSLDRGNSPLHF.

This clone was found a few times. The gene calls are TRBV9 and TRBJ2-5, with 9 positions matching TRBD2. Unmatched junction bases numbered 9, after V lost 4 bases and J lost 5 bases. The CDR3 sequence is 15 residues long. The V gene's germline CDR1 is SGDLS and CDR2 YYNGEE. CDR3 in amino acids: CASSPRLAGLETQYF. CDR3 DNA: TGTGCCAGCAGCCCCCGCCTAGCGGGATTGGAGACCCAGTACTTC.

A word on this clone: A read error may account for a junction end that differs from germline. The chain carries TRBV12-3 or TRBV12-4 and TRBJ2-1; no definite D call. CDR3 length: 9 residues. The CDR3 sequence is CASRLSAIF. As DNA, the CDR3 is TGTGCCAGCAGGCTTAGTGCTATCTTC.

The chain couples TRBV5-1 to TRBJ2-2; TRBD2 matches 8 bases. From germline, CDR1 is SGHRS and CDR2 YFSETQ. The trim removed 4 bases at V and 4 bases at J, leaving 9 bases unmatched. The CDR3 spans 16 residues. CDR3 protein: CASSPGSGMVTGELFF. The DNA of the CDR3 is TGCGCCAGCAGCCCCGGTAGCGGGATGGTCACCGGGGAGCTGTTTTTT.

The V gene is TRBV6-6, the J gene TRBJ1-2; TRBD1 might be the D (5 bases). With 2 bases removed from V and 2 bases from J, the gap between germline ends came to 15 bases. The CDR3 runs to 16 residues. CDR1 and CDR2 from the germline V gene are MNHNY and SVGAGI (reference sequence). CDR3 residues: CASSYPPGVLNYGYTF. CDR3 nucleotide sequence: TGTGCCAGCAGTTACCCCCCGGGGGTACTAAACTATGGCTACACCTTC.

This clone has more than one count but fewer than ten. This sequence joins TRBV7-9 and TRBJ1-1, with D possibly matching TRBD1 (5 bases). V lost 4 bases to trimming and J lost 0 bases, with 18 bases between them. The CDR3 loop spans 17 amino acids. Germline-derived CDR1 and CDR2 are SEHNR and FQNEAQ (reference sequence). CDR3 sequence reads: CASSSPADRSMNTEAFF. CDR3 coding DNA: TGTGCCAGCAGCTCCCCAGCTGACAGATCCATGAACACTGAAGCTTTCTTT.

V gene TRBV10-1 combines with J gene TRBJ2-3, with 8 bases aligning to TRBD2. The germline V gene encodes CDR1 WNHNN and CDR2 SYGVQD (reference sequence). The V and J ends lost 2 bases and 5 bases, in that order; junction bases with no gene match: 12. This CDR3 comprises 17 residues. As DNA, the CDR3 is TGCGCCAGCAGTGAGGCTCCGGGACTAGAGTCGCAAGATACGCAGTATTTT. It encodes CASSEAPGLESQDTQYF.

V is TRBV7-9 and J is TRBJ2-1; weak D call: TRBD2 (7 bases). Trimming cost V 1 base and J 8 bases, with 12 bases left between them. The CDR3 length is 14 residues. The germline CDR1 and CDR2 sequences are SEHNR and FQNEAQ (reference sequence). The CDR3 loop reads CASSLVAGAHEQFF. In nucleotides, the CDR3 is TGTGCCAGCAGCTTAGTGGCGGGGGCCCATGAGCAGTTCTTC.

The chain has TRBV15 and TRBJ1-1; unclear D gene. This CDR3 is built from 15 residues. V gave up 0 bases and J gave up 4 bases, with 12 bases separating them. The germline V gene encodes CDR1 LNHNV and CDR2 YYDKDF (reference sequence). The chain's CDR3 is CATSRDLSSITEAFF. CDR3 DNA: TGTGCCACCAGCAGAGATTTGTCTTCTATCACTGAAGCTTTCTTT.

The genes are TRBV27 and TRBJ2-1; D perhaps matches TRBD1 (5 bases). The CDR3 has 14 amino acids. Germline V gene sequence: CDR1 MNHEY, CDR2 SMNVEV (reference sequence). Trimming cost V 6 bases and J 6 bases, with 15 bases left between them. The CDR3 region has the DNA TGTGCCAGCAGCCGAAGGGGCAGGTCCAATGAGCAGTTCTTC. It translates to CASSRRGRSNEQFF.

This clone has a single count. The CDR3 loop is CAISDPGTGGVSEQFF. CDR3 in DNA: TGTGCCATCAGTGATCCCGGGACAGGGGGGGTGTCCGAGCAGTTCTTC. The V call is TRBV10-3, the J call TRBJ2-1; 11 bases match TRBD1. Losses at the gene ends were 3 bases for V and 10 bases for J; bases not matched to a gene: 11. The CDR3 spans 16 residues. Germline loops: CDR1 ENHRY, CDR2 SYGVKD.

The V gene is TRBV15, the J gene TRBJ2-3; 8 bases align to TRBD2. Germline CDR1 is LNHNV and CDR2 is YYDKDF (reference sequence). The CDR3 spans 15 residues. J lost 5 bases, V lost 5 bases, and 9 bases had no gene match. The CDR3 protein is CATSRPGLGGDTQYF. The CDR3 bases are TGTGCCACCAGCCGGCCGGGACTAGGGGGAGATACGCAGTATTTT.

The chain recombines TRBV29-1 with TRBJ1-5; D not resolved. The CDR3 has 12 amino acids. Germline loops: CDR1 SQVTM, CDR2 ANQGSEA. V lost 7 bases and J lost 4, with 11 bases in between. The CDR3 reads CSAAEGNQPQHF. In nucleotides, the CDR3 is TGCAGCGCCGCTGAGGGTAATCAGCCCCAGCATTTT. The variable domain in full, completed from reference TRBV29-1 and TRBJ1-5, reads SAVISQKPSRDICQRGTSLTIQCQVDSQVTMMFWYRQQPGQSLTLIATANQGSEATYESGFVIDKFPISRPNLTFSTLTVSNMSPEDSSIYLCSAAEGNQPQHFGDGTRLSIL.

The gene calls are TRBV7-9 and TRBJ2-3; TRBD2 is a possible D gene (5 bases). The CDR3 totals 14 residues. Per germline, CDR1 SEHNR and CDR2 FQNEAQ (reference sequence). V was pared by 5 bases and J by 6 bases, with 15 bases between. CDR3 in DNA: TGTGCCAGCAGCCAAGGTCACGGGGTGGATACGCAGTATTTT. As protein: CASSQGHGVDTQYF.

The chain has TRBV5-1 and TRBJ2-3, with TRBD1 identical over 7 bases. This CDR3 has 15 residues. Germline values: CDR1 SGHRS, CDR2 YFSETQ. With 8 bases clipped from V and 1 base from J, the junction kept 10 bases outside the gene matches. The CDR3 reads CASATGQWGTDTQYF. Here the CDR3 DNA reads TGCGCCAGTGCGACAGGGCAATGGGGCACAGATACGCAGTATTTT. The entire variable domain, with the rest obtained from reference TRBV5-1 and TRBJ2-3, is as follows: KAGVTQTPRYLIKTRGQQVTLSCSPISGHRSVSWYQQTPGQGLQFLFEYFSETQRNKGNFPGRFSGRQFSNSRSEMNVSTLELGDSALYLCASATGQWGTDTQYFGPGTRLTVL.

This clone showed up just a few times. This sequence joins TRBV24-1 and TRBJ2-5; D might be TRBD1 (6 bases). Deletions cut 7 bases from V and 4 bases from J, with 21 bases between. Per germline, CDR1 KGHDR and CDR2 SFDVKD. The CDR3 is made up of 16 amino acids. The CDR3 region has the DNA TGTGCCACCAGCCTGGGACATGGGCCAGGGCGAGAGACCCAGTACTTC. This codes for CATSLGHGPGRETQYF.

V usage is TRBV4-1 and J usage is TRBJ1-2; 7 bases agree with TRBD1. V gave up 1 base and J gave up 8 bases; unmatched junction bases: 10. In germline, CDR1 is MGHRA, CDR2 YSYEKL. The CDR3 loop spans 15 amino acids. Here the CDR3 DNA reads TGCGCCAGCAGCCAAGTTGGCGAGGGGGCGCGGGGCTACACCTTC. It codes for CASSQVGEGARGYTF.

The V and J genes are TRBV6-1 and TRBJ2-5; 7 nucleotides agree with TRBD2. The CDR3 is made up of 15 amino acids. CDR1 and CDR2 (germline): MNHNS, SASEGT. Losses at the gene ends were 1 base for V and 6 bases for J; bases not matched to a gene: 8. CDR3 bases: TGTGCCAGCAGTGAAGTGGGAGGGGCTGGGAAGACCCAGTACTTC. Its translation: CASSEVGGAGKTQYF.

This clone came up once. This sequence joins TRBV3-1 (or the pseudogene TRBV3-2) and TRBJ2-5; TRBD1 matches at 9 bases. Germline trimming cut 1 base from V and 5 bases from J; bases unmatched to any gene: 2. This CDR3 contains 14 residues. Germline loops: CDR1 LGHDT, CDR2 YNNKEL (reference sequence). In DNA form, the CDR3 reads TGTGCCAGCAGCCAAGGACAGGGGGGTGAGACCCAGTACTTC. Translating gives CASSQGQGGETQYF.

The J gene is TRBJ2-7, the V gene TRBV11-2; D ambiguous. This CDR3 region has 10 residues. CDR1 and CDR2 (germline): SGHAT, FQNNGV. Trimming left V 5 bases short and J 7 bases short, with 6 bases between. The CDR3 DNA reads as TGTGCCAGCAGCCAGTGGGAGCAGTACTTC. Residues: CASSQWEQYF.

Regarding this clone: A much larger clone differs from this one at a single base, so this may be a read error. The sample has other DNA sequences that encode this CDR3 too. The rearrangement joins TRBV6-1 to TRBJ2-3; possibly TRBD1 for D (6 bases). Germline V gene lookup returns CDR1 MNHNS and CDR2 SASEGT. The V end lost 1 base, the J end lost 4 bases, and 9 bases lay between the germline ends. This CDR3 is built from 14 residues. The CDR3 here is CASSEDPGADTQYF. The CDR3 DNA reads as TGTGCCAGCAGTGAAGATCCAGGGGCAGATACGCAGTATTTT.

In its sample, this clone was seen once. V usage is TRBV19 and J usage is TRBJ2-6, with a weak D call TRBD1 (6 bases). Germline V gives CDR1 LNHDA, CDR2 SQIVND (reference sequence). Trimming cost V 3 bases and J 1 base, with 16 bases left between them. The CDR3 loop spans 18 amino acids. The CDR3 DNA follows: TGTGCCAGTAGTATTGGCTGGACAGCTACGTCTGGGGCCAACGTCCTGACTTTC. Its protein product is CASSIGWTATSGANVLTF. The full variable domain, its missing parts supplied by reference TRBV19 and TRBJ2-6, is DGGITQSPKYLFRKEGQNVTLSCEQNLNHDAMYWYRQDPGQGLRLIYYSQIVNDFQKGDIAEGYSVSREKKESFPLTVTSAQKNPTAFYLCASSIGWTATSGANVLTFGAGSRLTVL.

CDR3 in amino acids: CASRGGETQYF. The CDR3, as DNA: TGTGCCAGCCGGGGTGGGGAGACCCAGTACTTC. The rearrangement uses TRBV19 and TRBJ2-5; D perhaps matches TRBD2 (5 bases). Germline CDR1 is LNHDA and CDR2 is SQIVND (reference sequence). Trimming left V 9 bases short and J 5 bases short, with 10 bases between. CDR3 length: 11 residues. Combining the CDR3 with reference TRBV19 and TRBJ2-5 gives the whole variable domain DGGITQSPKYLFRKEGQNVTLSCEQNLNHDAMYWYRQDPGQGLRLIYYSQIVNDFQKGDIAEGYSVSREKKESFPLTVTSAQKNPTAFYLCASRGGETQYFGPGTRLLVL.

This chain uses TRBV30 with TRBJ2-7; 14 positions agree with TRBD2. CDR3 length: 17 residues. From germline, CDR1 is GTSNPN and CDR2 SVGIG (reference sequence). The junction had 9 bases not matched to a gene; V was cut back by 1 base and J by 4 bases. CDR3 amino acids: CAWSATGTSGSLYEQYF. The CDR3 DNA sequence: TGTGCCTGGAGTGCTACCGGGACTAGCGGGAGTTTGTACGAGCAGTACTTC.

This chain uses TRBV5-4 with TRBJ2-7; 8 bases match TRBD2. V lost 5 bases to trimming and J lost 5 bases; unmatched junction nucleotides: 9. The germline CDR1 and CDR2 sequences are SGHNT and YYREEE (reference sequence). The CDR3 runs 14 residues. The CDR3 nucleotides are TGTGCCAGCAGTCTGGGGGGCGGGAGGAACGAGCAGTACTTC. This encodes CASSLGGGRNEQYF.

The sample holds a few counts of this clone. The gene calls are TRBV3-1 (or the pseudogene TRBV3-2) and TRBJ2-3; the match to TRBD2 covers 8 bases. Germline V gene data show CDR1 as LGHDT and CDR2 as YNNKEL (reference sequence). V lost 1 base and J lost 7; bases outside the gene matches: 16. The CDR3 has 18 amino acids. CDR3 residues: CASSQVFKGGLDSNTQYF. CDR3 DNA sequence: TGTGCCAGCAGCCAAGTCTTTAAGGGGGGACTAGATTCAAATACGCAGTATTTT.

Of note for this clone: A junction boundary mismatches the germline segment, possibly from a read error. The rearrangement links TRBV6-1 to TRBJ1-1; D remains ambiguous. There are 13 residues in the CDR3. Germline-derived CDR1 and CDR2 are MNHNS and SASEGT. CDR3 loop: CASREGRNTEAFF. The DNA of the CDR3 is TGTGCCAGCAGGGAAGGGAGGAACACTGAAGCTTTCTTT.

The chain couples TRBV11-3 to TRBJ2-5; 10 bases match TRBD1. J lost 4 bases, V lost 4 bases, and 3 bases had no gene match. CDR1 is SGHNT, CDR2 YENEEA, per germline. The CDR3 covers 14 residues. CDR3 region: CASSSGQGLETQYF. In DNA, the CDR3 is TGTGCCAGCAGCTCGGGACAGGGGTTAGAGACCCAGTACTTC.

This clone was seen at least ten times. V usage is TRBV6-2 or TRBV6-3 and J usage is TRBJ1-5; D unclear. CDR3 length: 14 amino acids. V was trimmed by 6 bases and J by 2 bases, leaving 11 bases between them. Germline lookup yields CDR1 MNHEY and CDR2 SVGEGT. CDR3 protein: CASSARGGNQPQHF. The CDR3 DNA follows: TGTGCCAGCAGCGCCCGGGGTGGCAATCAGCCCCAGCATTTT.